This entry lists 9 T cell receptor beta chains sequenced from one sample in a study of T cells in women clearing cervical HPV infection. The table came from immunoSEQ multiplex PCR; TCRdb's copy has only in-frame clones and leaves some out. Recorded here are about 19,000 clones; the top ten clones represent about 5%. Sequenced material: blood buffy coat. Receptors were obtained from a woman between 18 and 70 years old with a cervical HPV16 infection that either progressed to CIN3+ or cleared (not recorded which).

Turning to this clone: The CDR3 end is not reached by the read, which stops 3 residues before it; the germline J gene fills it in. V gene TRBV20-1 combines with J gene TRBJ1-4, with D possibly matching TRBD1 (6 bases). V lost 3 bases, J lost 5 bases, and 10 bases lay in between. Germline V lookup: CDR1 DFQATT, CDR2 SNEGSKA (reference sequence). The CDR3 totals 13 residues. The CDR3 is CSARNRVNEKLFF. CDR3 bases read: TGCAGTGCTAGGAACAGGGTCAATGAAAAA.

Details on this clone: The observed sequence ends 3 residues before the CDR3 terminus, with the missing tail filled in from the germline J gene. The chain links TRBV4-1 to TRBJ2-3, with D possibly TRBD1 on 5 matching bases. The CDR3 sequence is 15 residues long. Germline lookup yields CDR1 MGHRA and CDR2 YSYEKL. The V gene lost 0 bases and the J gene lost 2 bases, with 9 bases spanning the gap. CDR3 DNA (partial): TGCGCCAGCAGCCAAGATCTGACAGCCACAGATACG. Amino acids: CASSQDLTATDT. The whole CDR3 sequence reads CASSQDLTATDTQYF.

The sequenced part of the CDR3 DNA is TGTGCCAGTAGTGGGCCGCCCGGAGCCAAAAACATT. It specifies CASSGPPGAKNI. The whole CDR3 reads CASSGPPGAKNIQYF. This chain uses TRBV19 with TRBJ2-4, with D uncertain. From the germline J gene comes the end of the CDR3, since the read stops 3 residues before it. The CDR3 runs 15 residues. Deletions cut 5 bases from V and 0 bases from J, with 11 bases between. Germline lookup yields CDR1 LNHDA and CDR2 SQIVND (reference sequence).

Concerning this clone itself: The read finishes 3 residues shy of the CDR3 end, and the germline J gene is used to complete it. J is TRBJ2-5 and V is TRBV20-1; 10 bases match TRBD2. The CDR3 covers 14 residues. V shed 3 bases, J shed 2 bases, and the junction held 3 bases outside the gene matches. Germline CDR1 and CDR2: DFQATT and SNEGSKA (reference sequence). Partial CDR3 DNA: TGCAGTGCTAGCAAACTAGCGGGGCAAGAGACC. This translates into CSASKLAGQET. The whole CDR3 region reads CSASKLAGQETQYF.

Regarding this clone: The read stops 3 residues short of the end of the CDR3; the missing end is completed from the germline J gene. V is TRBV30 and J is TRBJ1-1; D gene ambiguous. CDR1 is GTSNPN, CDR2 SVGIG, per germline (reference sequence). The CDR3 totals 11 residues. With 0 bases removed from V and 6 bases from J, the gap between germline ends came to 5 bases. This CDR3 is CAWSVGSEAFF. The sequenced part of the CDR3 DNA is TGTGCCTGGAGTGTCGGGTCTGAA.

Regarding this clone: Sequencing ends 3 residues short of the CDR3 end; the germline J gene provides the rest. The chain employs TRBV20-1 and TRBJ2-1; D is ambiguous. Germline V gene data show CDR1 as DFQATT and CDR2 as SNEGSKA (reference sequence). The CDR3 is made up of 14 amino acids. The V end was cut by 0 bases, the J end by 9 bases, with 15 bases between. Incomplete CDR3 DNA: TGCAGTGCTAGAGATATGTCCATGAGCCCTGAG. Translation: CSARDMSMSPE. The complete CDR3 protein is CSARDMSMSPEQFF.

CDR3 region: CASRDRAGYNEQFF. The sequenced part of the CDR3 DNA is TGTGCCAGCAGGGACAGGGCCGGATACAATGAG. V and J are TRBV6-2 or TRBV6-3 and TRBJ2-1; TRBD1 aligns across 8 bases. The missing CDR3 end, 3 residues past where the read stops, is filled in from the germline J gene. Germline lookup yields CDR1 MNHEY and CDR2 SVGEGT. After removal of 6 bases from V and 4 bases from J, the junction contained 5 bases not matched to a gene. This CDR3 has 14 amino acids.

A word on this clone: Sequencing ends 3 residues short of the CDR3 end; the germline J gene provides the rest. The chain uses TRBV19 and TRBJ1-2; D possibly corresponds to TRBD1 (5 bases). CDR3 length: 13 amino acids. From germline, CDR1 is LNHDA and CDR2 SQIVND (reference sequence). The CDR3 loop reads CASSVGLAGDYTF. The sequenced part of the CDR3 DNA is TGTGCCAGTAGTGTGGGACTAGCGGGGGAC.

About this clone itself: The CDR3 is cut off 3 residues early in the read; its end comes from the germline J gene. V gene TRBV7-9 combines with J gene TRBJ2-7, with D perhaps matching TRBD2 (5 bases). The CDR3 sequence is 13 residues long. Germline CDR1 and CDR2: SEHNR and FQNEAQ (reference sequence). Trimming pared 5 bases from V and 3 bases from J, leaving 11 bases between. The covered CDR3 bases are TGTGCCAGCAGCCTGGACTGGGTCTACGAG. It yields the protein CASSLDWVYE. The full CDR3 sequence reads CASSLDWVYEQYF.